The T cell receptor beta chain described here comes from a study of cytomegalovirus exposure and HLA in healthy donors. General observations from the study: A further, later analysis showed that HLA-associated TCR beta chains (compared with equally common others) were more clonally expanded. Highest at DRB1 and lowest at HLA-C, TCR association rates differed among HLA loci in a later analysis.

Note on this clone: The target antigen is unknown.

Researchers ran the PCR with 60 Vbeta and 13 Jbeta primers. Measured with immunoSEQ multiplex PCR; TCRdb has only the in-frame clones, and not every one. The sample lists around 120,000 clones, over 70% occurring once. Germline CDR1 SGHDT, CDR2 YYEEEE. V lost 3 bases to trimming and J lost 11 bases, with 23 bases between them. CDR3 length: 15 residues. J is TRBJ1-2 and V is TRBV5-6; D possibly corresponds to TRBD1 (6 bases). What was sequenced was PBMCs. This sequence was found in a female donor in good health and CMV-seropositive. CDR3 loop: CASSSYAGGLKDYTF. The CDR3, as DNA: TGTGCCAGCAGCTCCTACGCCGGGGGGCTTAAGGATTACACCTTC.